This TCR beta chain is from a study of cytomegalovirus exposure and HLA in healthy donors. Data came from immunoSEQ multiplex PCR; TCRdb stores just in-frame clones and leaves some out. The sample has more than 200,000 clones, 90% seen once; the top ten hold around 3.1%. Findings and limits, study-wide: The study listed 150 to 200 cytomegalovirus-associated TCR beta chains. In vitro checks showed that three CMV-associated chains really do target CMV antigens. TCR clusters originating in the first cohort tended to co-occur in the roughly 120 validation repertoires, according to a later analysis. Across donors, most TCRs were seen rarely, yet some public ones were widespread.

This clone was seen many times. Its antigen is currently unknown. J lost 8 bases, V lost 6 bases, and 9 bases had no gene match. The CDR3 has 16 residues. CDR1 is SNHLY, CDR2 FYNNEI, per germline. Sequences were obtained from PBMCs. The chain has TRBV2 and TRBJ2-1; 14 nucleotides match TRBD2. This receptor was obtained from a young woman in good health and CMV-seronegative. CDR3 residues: CASRLGLAGGGDEQFF. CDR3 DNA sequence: TGTGCCAGCAGGCTAGGACTAGCGGGAGGTGGCGATGAGCAGTTCTTC.